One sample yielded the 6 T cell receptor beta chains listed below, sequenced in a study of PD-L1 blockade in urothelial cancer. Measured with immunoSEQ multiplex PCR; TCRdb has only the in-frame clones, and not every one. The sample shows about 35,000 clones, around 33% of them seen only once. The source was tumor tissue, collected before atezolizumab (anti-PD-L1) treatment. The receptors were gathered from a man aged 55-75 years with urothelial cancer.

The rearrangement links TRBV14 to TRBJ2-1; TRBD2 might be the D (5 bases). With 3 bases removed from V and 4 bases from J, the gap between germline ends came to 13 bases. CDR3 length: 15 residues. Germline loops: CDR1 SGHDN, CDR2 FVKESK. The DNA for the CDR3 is TGTGCCAGCAGCCAGCGGGCTAGAGGGTACAATGAGCAGTTCTTC. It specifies CASSQRARGYNEQFF.

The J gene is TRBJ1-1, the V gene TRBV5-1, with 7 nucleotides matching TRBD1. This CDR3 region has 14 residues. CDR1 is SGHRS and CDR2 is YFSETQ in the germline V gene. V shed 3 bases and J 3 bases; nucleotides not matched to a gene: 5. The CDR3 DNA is TGCGCCAGCAGCTCAACAGGGGTTGACACTGAAGCTTTCTTT. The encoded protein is CASSSTGVDTEAFF. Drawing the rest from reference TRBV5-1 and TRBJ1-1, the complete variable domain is KAGVTQTPRYLIKTRGQQVTLSCSPISGHRSVSWYQQTPGQGLQFLFEYFSETQRNKGNFPGRFSGRQFSNSRSEMNVSTLELGDSALYLCASSSTGVDTEAFFGQGTRLTVV.

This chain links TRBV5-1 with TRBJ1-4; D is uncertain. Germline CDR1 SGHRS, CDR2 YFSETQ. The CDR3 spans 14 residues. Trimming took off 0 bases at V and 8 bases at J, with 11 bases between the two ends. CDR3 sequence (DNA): TGCGCCAGCAGCTTGGGTTTCAGAGGGGAAAAACTGTTTTTT. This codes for CASSLGFRGEKLFF.

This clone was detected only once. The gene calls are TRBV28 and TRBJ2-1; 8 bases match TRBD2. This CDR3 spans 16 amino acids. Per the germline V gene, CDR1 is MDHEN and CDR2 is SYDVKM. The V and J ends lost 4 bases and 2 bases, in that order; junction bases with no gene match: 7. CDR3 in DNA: TGTGCCAGCAGTTCTATAGCGGGGCCCACCTACAATGAGCAGTTCTTC. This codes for CASSSIAGPTYNEQFF.

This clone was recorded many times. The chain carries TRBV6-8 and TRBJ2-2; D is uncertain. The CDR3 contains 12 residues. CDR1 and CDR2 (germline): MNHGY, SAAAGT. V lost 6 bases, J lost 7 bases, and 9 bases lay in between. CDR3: CASSRRRGELFF. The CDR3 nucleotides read TGTGCCAGCAGCCGGAGACGCGGGGAGCTGTTTTTT.

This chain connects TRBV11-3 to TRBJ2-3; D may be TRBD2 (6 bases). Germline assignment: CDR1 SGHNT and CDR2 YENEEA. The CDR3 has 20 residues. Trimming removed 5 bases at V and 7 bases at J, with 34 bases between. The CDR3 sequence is CASSNRDSEGGEAPPHTQYF. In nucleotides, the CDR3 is TGTGCCAGCAGCAACCGGGACTCCGAGGGTGGCGAAGCACCCCCACATACGCAGTATTTT.